A selection of T cell receptor beta chains follows, all from one sample in a study of T cells in Graves' hyperthyroidism and ophthalmopathy. TCRdb fed the multiplex PCR reads into MiXCR, producing one record per CDR3 protein. The sample includes hundreds of thousands of distinct CDR3 sequences, nearly 45% of them seen just once. Sequences were obtained from peripheral blood or thyroid tissue (not recorded which). The source is an adult man with Graves' disease, either hyperthyroidism or ophthalmopathy (not recorded which). CDR3s include the opening cysteine and the closing phenylalanine or tryptophan. Fields, in order: clone size, D gene, J gene, V gene, CDR3 protein, CDR3 DNA. D genes are given only for firm matches. A row's size may be missing; if present it is once, few, many or a size class.

clone_size: many
d_call: .
j_call: TRBJ1-2
v_call: TRBV19
cdr3_aa: CASSIKGDNYGYTF
cdr3_nt: TGTGCCAGTAGTATAAAGGGTGATAACTATGGCTACACCTTC

clone_size: .
d_call: TRBD1
j_call: TRBJ1-4
v_call: TRBV20-1
cdr3_aa: CSATPGQGAATNEKLFF
cdr3_nt: TGCAGTGCTACCCCGGGACAGGGGGCCGCAACTAATGAAAAACTGTTTTTT

clone_size: many
d_call: TRBD2
j_call: TRBJ2-7
v_call: TRBV20-1
cdr3_aa: CSASGRSGSSYEQYF
cdr3_nt: TGCAGTGCTAGCGGACGAAGCGGGAGCTCCTACGAGCAGTACTTC

clone_size: few
d_call: .
j_call: TRBJ2-7
v_call: TRBV2
cdr3_aa: CASSLGSLSEQYF
cdr3_nt: TGTGCCAGCAGTCTCGGGAGCCTCTCCGAGCAGTACTTC

clone_size: many
d_call: .
j_call: TRBJ1-2
v_call: TRBV10-3
cdr3_aa: CAIRPGLPTHGYTF
cdr3_nt: TGTGCCATCAGACCGGGACTCCCTACCCATGGCTACACCTTC

clone_size: .
d_call: TRBD1
j_call: TRBJ1-3
v_call: TRBV7-6
cdr3_aa: CASSQGQGSGNTIYF
cdr3_nt: TGTGCCAGCAGTCAGGGACAGGGAAGTGGAAACACCATATATTTT

clone_size: once
d_call: TRBD1
j_call: TRBJ1-6
v_call: TRBV10-3
cdr3_aa: CAIRSGGLSPLHF
cdr3_nt: TGTGCCATCAGGTCAGGGGGCCTTTCACCCCTCCACTTT

clone_size: .
d_call: .
j_call: TRBJ1-2
v_call: TRBV5-1
cdr3_aa: CASSSDSSGGYTF
cdr3_nt: TGCGCCAGCAGCTCCGACAGCTCGGGCGGCTACACCTTC

clone_size: many
d_call: .
j_call: TRBJ1-2
v_call: TRBV25-1
cdr3_aa: CASSELGVRGYTF
cdr3_nt: TGTGCCAGCAGTGAATTGGGAGTTCGCGGCTACACCTTC

clone_size: many
d_call: .
j_call: TRBJ1-2
v_call: TRBV13
cdr3_aa: CASSLIGDNYGYTF
cdr3_nt: TGTGCCAGCAGCTTGATCGGGGACAACTATGGCTACACCTTC

clone_size: few
d_call: TRBD2
j_call: TRBJ2-5
v_call: TRBV6-1
cdr3_aa: CASRRAGVQETQYF
cdr3_nt: TGTGCCAGCAGACGAGCGGGAGTTCAAGAGACCCAGTACTTC

clone_size: many
d_call: TRBD1
j_call: TRBJ1-2
v_call: TRBV29-1
cdr3_aa: CSVWGQGDYGYTF
cdr3_nt: TGCAGCGTTTGGGGACAGGGGGACTATGGCTACACCTTC

clone_size: once
d_call: .
j_call: TRBJ2-5
v_call: TRBV6-2/TRBV6-3
cdr3_aa: CASSYSATYTETQYF
cdr3_nt: TGTGCCAGCAGTTACTCTGCAACTTACACGGAGACCCAGTACTTC

clone_size: .
d_call: .
j_call: TRBJ2-7
v_call: TRBV25-1
cdr3_aa: CASSESGTPNYEQYF
cdr3_nt: TGTGCCAGCAGTGAATCAGGGACACCTAACTACGAGCAGTACTTC

clone_size: many
d_call: .
j_call: TRBJ1-5
v_call: TRBV10-2
cdr3_aa: CASSESRGPNQPQHF
cdr3_nt: TGCGCCAGCAGTGAGTCCAGGGGTCCAAATCAGCCCCAGCATTTT

clone_size: .
d_call: .
j_call: TRBJ1-6
v_call: TRBV6-4
cdr3_aa: CASSYVGNSPLHF
cdr3_nt: TGTGCCAGCAGTTACGTGGGTAATTCACCCCTCCACTTT

clone_size: .
d_call: TRBD1
j_call: TRBJ1-4
v_call: TRBV10-3
cdr3_aa: CAISGLQGGNEKLFF
cdr3_nt: TGTGCCATCAGTGGGCTACAGGGGGGAAATGAAAAACTGTTTTTT

clone_size: many
d_call: .
j_call: TRBJ1-5
v_call: TRBV7-9
cdr3_aa: CASSATGADQPQHF
cdr3_nt: TGTGCCAGCAGCGCGACAGGTGCTGATCAGCCCCAGCATTTT

clone_size: .
d_call: .
j_call: TRBJ1-5
v_call: TRBV11-2
cdr3_aa: CASSLSQAYSNQPQHF
cdr3_nt: TGTGCCAGCAGCTTATCCCAGGCCTATAGCAATCAGCCCCAGCATTTT

clone_size: .
d_call: .
j_call: TRBJ1-1
v_call: TRBV6-5
cdr3_aa: CASSYSIMDAPEAFF
cdr3_nt: TGTGCCAGCAGTTACTCGATCATGGACGCTCCTGAAGCTTTCTTT

clone_size: many
d_call: .
j_call: TRBJ1-6
v_call: TRBV10-3
cdr3_aa: CAISEEVGNSPLHF
cdr3_nt: TGTGCCATCAGTGAAGAAGTTGGGAATTCACCCCTCCACTTT

clone_size: few
d_call: TRBD1
j_call: TRBJ1-2
v_call: TRBV7-3
cdr3_aa: CASSVRDSPGYTF
cdr3_nt: TGTGCCAGCAGCGTCCGGGACAGCCCTGGCTACACCTTC

clone_size: once
d_call: TRBD1
j_call: TRBJ2-7
v_call: TRBV11-1
cdr3_aa: CASRTLGQGGEQYF
cdr3_nt: TGTGCCAGCAGAACCCTCGGACAGGGTGGAGAGCAGTACTTC

clone_size: many
d_call: .
j_call: TRBJ1-4
v_call: TRBV2
cdr3_aa: CASKNRVTNEKLFF
cdr3_nt: TGTGCCAGCAAAAACAGGGTAACTAATGAAAAACTGTTTTTT

clone_size: few
d_call: .
j_call: TRBJ2-6
v_call: TRBV5-1
cdr3_aa: CASSLEGTVGANVLTF
cdr3_nt: TGCGCCAGCAGCTTGGAGGGAACGGTTGGGGCCAACGTCCTGACTTTC

clone_size: .
d_call: .
j_call: TRBJ2-7
v_call: TRBV7-9
cdr3_aa: CASSYNSDITYEQYF
cdr3_nt: TGTGCCAGCAGCTACAACAGCGATATTACCTACGAGCAGTACTTC

clone_size: .
d_call: TRBD2
j_call: TRBJ2-2
v_call: TRBV29-1
cdr3_aa: CSVGGGRGGAEELFF
cdr3_nt: TGCAGCGTTGGCGGGGGGCGCGGAGGGGCCGAGGAGCTGTTTTTT

clone_size: many
d_call: TRBD1
j_call: TRBJ1-2
v_call: TRBV29-1
cdr3_aa: CSVGKTGADGYTF
cdr3_nt: TGCAGCGTTGGTAAGACAGGGGCGGATGGCTACACCTTC

clone_size: .
d_call: .
j_call: TRBJ1-1
v_call: TRBV10-3
cdr3_aa: CASSTLTLNTEAFF
cdr3_nt: TGTGCCAGCAGTACCCTGACACTGAACACTGAAGCTTTCTTT

clone_size: many
d_call: .
j_call: TRBJ1-3
v_call: TRBV10-3
cdr3_aa: CAIRQGDSGNTIYF
cdr3_nt: TGTGCCATCAGACAGGGAGACTCTGGAAACACCATATATTTT

clone_size: few
d_call: .
j_call: TRBJ2-5
v_call: TRBV9
cdr3_aa: CASSVGVQETQYF
cdr3_nt: TGTGCCAGCAGCGTAGGGGTACAAGAGACCCAGTACTTC

clone_size: many
d_call: .
j_call: TRBJ1-6
v_call: TRBV7-2
cdr3_aa: CASSLVAGQPNSPLHF
cdr3_nt: TGTGCCAGCAGCTTAGTAGCAGGGCAACCTAATTCACCCCTCCACTTT

clone_size: .
d_call: TRBD1
j_call: TRBJ1-6
v_call: TRBV7-9
cdr3_aa: CASSENRGSDSNSPLHF
cdr3_nt: TGTGCCAGCAGCGAAAACAGGGGATCGGATAGTAATTCACCCCTCCACTTT

clone_size: .
d_call: .
j_call: TRBJ1-2
v_call: TRBV28
cdr3_aa: CASTLIGGEDYGYTF
cdr3_nt: TGTGCCAGCACACTGATAGGGGGAGAGGACTATGGCTACACCTTC

clone_size: few
d_call: .
j_call: TRBJ1-2
v_call: TRBV2
cdr3_aa: CASSERAGGKINYGYTF
cdr3_nt: TGTGCCAGCAGTGAACGGGCCGGGGGGAAGATTAACTATGGCTACACCTTC

clone_size: many
d_call: .
j_call: TRBJ2-7
v_call: TRBV7-3
cdr3_aa: CASSLMLFGKQYF
cdr3_nt: TGTGCCAGCAGCTTAATGTTATTCGGAAAGCAGTACTTC

clone_size: .
d_call: .
j_call: TRBJ2-7
v_call: TRBV7-2
cdr3_aa: CASSPGMGGYEQYF
cdr3_nt: TGTGCCAGCAGCCCCGGGATGGGGGGCTACGAGCAGTACTTC

clone_size: many
d_call: TRBD1
j_call: TRBJ1-1
v_call: TRBV7-3
cdr3_aa: CASSQGTGHTEAFF
cdr3_nt: TGTGCCAGCAGCCAGGGGACAGGCCACACTGAAGCTTTCTTT

clone_size: .
d_call: .
j_call: TRBJ1-2
v_call: TRBV7-8
cdr3_aa: CASSPRRSQGGNYGYTF
cdr3_nt: TGTGCCAGCAGTCCAAGACGGAGCCAGGGCGGCAACTATGGCTACACCTTC

clone_size: .
d_call: .
j_call: TRBJ1-5
v_call: TRBV12-3/TRBV12-4
cdr3_aa: CASGLVLAASNQPQHF
cdr3_nt: TGTGCTAGTGGTTTGGTATTGGCCGCTAGCAATCAGCCCCAGCATTTT